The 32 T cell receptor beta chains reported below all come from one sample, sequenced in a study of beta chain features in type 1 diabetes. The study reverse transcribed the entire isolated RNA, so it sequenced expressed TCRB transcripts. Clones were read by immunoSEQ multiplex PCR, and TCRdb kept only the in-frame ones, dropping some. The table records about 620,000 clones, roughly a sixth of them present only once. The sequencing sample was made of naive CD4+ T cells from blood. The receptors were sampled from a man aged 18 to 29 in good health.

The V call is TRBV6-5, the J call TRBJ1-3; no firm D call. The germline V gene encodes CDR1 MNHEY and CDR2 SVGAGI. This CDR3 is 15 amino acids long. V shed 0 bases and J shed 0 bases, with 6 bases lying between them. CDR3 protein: CASSYSASSGNTIYF. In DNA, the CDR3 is TGTGCCAGCAGTTACTCAGCGAGCTCTGGAAACACCATATATTTT.

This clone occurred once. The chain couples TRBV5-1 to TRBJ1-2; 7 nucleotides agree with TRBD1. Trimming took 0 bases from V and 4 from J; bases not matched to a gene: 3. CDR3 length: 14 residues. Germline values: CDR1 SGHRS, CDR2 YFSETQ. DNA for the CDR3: TGCGCCAGCAGCTTGGACAGGGGTGGCTATGGCTACACCTTC. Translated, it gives CASSLDRGGYGYTF.

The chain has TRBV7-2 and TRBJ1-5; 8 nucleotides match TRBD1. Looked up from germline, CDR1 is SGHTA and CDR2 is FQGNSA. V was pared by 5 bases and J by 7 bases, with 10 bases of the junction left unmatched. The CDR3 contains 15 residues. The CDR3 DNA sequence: TGTGCCAGCAGCGGCTCAGGGGGCGCGGGACAGCCCCAGCATTTT. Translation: CASSGSGGAGQPQHF.

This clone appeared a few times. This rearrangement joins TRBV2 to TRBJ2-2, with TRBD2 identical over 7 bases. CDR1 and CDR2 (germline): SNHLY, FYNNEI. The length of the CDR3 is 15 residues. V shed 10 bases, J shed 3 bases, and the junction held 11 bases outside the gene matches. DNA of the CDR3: TGTGCCATCTTTGCTAGCGGAGGAGACACCGGGGAGCTGTTTTTT. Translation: CAIFASGGDTGELFF.

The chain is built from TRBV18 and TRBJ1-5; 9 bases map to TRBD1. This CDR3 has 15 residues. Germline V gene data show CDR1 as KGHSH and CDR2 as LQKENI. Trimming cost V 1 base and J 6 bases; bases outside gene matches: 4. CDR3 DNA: TGTGCCAGCTCACCACGACGGGACAGGGTTCAGCCCCAGCATTTT. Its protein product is CASSPRRDRVQPQHF.

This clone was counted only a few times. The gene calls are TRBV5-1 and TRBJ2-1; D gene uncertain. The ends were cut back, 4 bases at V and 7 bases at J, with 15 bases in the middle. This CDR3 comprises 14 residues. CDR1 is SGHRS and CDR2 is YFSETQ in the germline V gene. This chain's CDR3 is CASSPVGGLNEQFF. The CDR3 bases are TGCGCCAGCAGCCCGGTGGGTGGGCTGAATGAGCAGTTCTTC.

The CDR3 bases are TGTGCCACCAGCAGAGATCGGACAGGAACTAACTATGGCTACACCTTC. This sequence encodes CATSRDRTGTNYGYTF. V and J are TRBV15 and TRBJ1-2, with 7 bases lining up with TRBD1. Germline V CDR1 and CDR2: LNHNV, YYDKDF (reference sequence). Losses at the gene ends were 0 bases for V and 0 bases for J; bases not matched to a gene: 4. This CDR3 has 16 amino acids.

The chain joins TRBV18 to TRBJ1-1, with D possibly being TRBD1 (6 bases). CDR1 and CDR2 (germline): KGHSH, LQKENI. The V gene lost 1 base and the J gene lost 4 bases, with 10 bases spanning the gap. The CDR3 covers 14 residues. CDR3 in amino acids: CASSPRGLVTEAFF. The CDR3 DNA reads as TGTGCCAGCTCACCACGGGGGCTAGTCACTGAAGCTTTCTTT.

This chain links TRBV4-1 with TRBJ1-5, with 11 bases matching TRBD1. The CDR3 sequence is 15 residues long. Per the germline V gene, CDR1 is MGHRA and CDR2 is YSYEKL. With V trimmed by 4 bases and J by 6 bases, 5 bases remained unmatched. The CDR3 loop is CASSPGTGGGQPQHF. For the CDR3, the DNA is TGCGCCAGCAGCCCAGGGACAGGGGGTGGTCAGCCCCAGCATTTT.

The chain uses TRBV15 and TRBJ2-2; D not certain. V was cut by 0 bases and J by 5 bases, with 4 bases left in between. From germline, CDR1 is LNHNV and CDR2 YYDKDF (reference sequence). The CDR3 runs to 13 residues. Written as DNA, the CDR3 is TGTGCCACCAGCAGAGATCCGACCGGGGAGCTGTTTTTT. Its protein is CATSRDPTGELFF. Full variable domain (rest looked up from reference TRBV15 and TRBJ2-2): DAMVIQNPRYQVTQFGKPVTLSCSQTLNHNVMYWYQQKSSQAPKLLFHYYDKDFNNEADTPDNFQSRRPNTSFCFLDIRSPGLGDTAMYLCATSRDPTGELFFGEGSRLTVL.

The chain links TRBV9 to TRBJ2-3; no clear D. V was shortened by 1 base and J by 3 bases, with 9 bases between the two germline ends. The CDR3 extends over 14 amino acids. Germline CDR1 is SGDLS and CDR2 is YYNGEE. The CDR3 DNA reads TGTGCCAGCAGCGTAAGGTTACAAACAGATACGCAGTATTTT. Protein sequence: CASSVRLQTDTQYF.

This chain's CDR3 is CASSPWGLGGFSGANVLTF. In DNA form, the CDR3 reads TGTGCCAGCAGCCCCTGGGGGTTAGGGGGGTTCTCTGGGGCCAACGTCCTGACTTTC. The V gene is TRBV9, the J gene TRBJ2-6; either TRBD1 or TRBD2 may fit D (6 bases each). Germline values: CDR1 SGDLS, CDR2 YYNGEE. Trimming removed 4 bases from V and 0 bases from J, with 20 bases in between. The CDR3 runs 19 residues.

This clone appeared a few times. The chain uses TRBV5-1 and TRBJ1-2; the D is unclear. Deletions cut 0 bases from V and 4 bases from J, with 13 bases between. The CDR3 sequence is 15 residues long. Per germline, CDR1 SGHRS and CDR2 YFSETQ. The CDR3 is CASSLDVGSIYGYTF. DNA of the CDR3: TGCGCCAGCAGCTTGGATGTAGGCTCTATCTATGGCTACACCTTC.

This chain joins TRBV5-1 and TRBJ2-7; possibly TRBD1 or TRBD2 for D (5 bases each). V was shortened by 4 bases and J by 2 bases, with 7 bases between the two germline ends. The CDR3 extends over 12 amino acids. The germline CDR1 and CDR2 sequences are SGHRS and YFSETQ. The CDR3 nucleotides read TGCGCCAGCAGCGGGACCCCCTACGAGCAGTACTTC. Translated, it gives CASSGTPYEQYF.

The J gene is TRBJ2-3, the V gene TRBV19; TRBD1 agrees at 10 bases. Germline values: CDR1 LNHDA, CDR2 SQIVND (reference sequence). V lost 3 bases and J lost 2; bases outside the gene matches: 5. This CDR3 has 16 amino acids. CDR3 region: CASSIPGTGVTDTQYF. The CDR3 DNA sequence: TGTGCCAGTAGTATCCCCGGGACAGGGGTCACAGATACGCAGTATTTT. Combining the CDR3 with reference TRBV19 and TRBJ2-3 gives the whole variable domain DGGITQSPKYLFRKEGQNVTLSCEQNLNHDAMYWYRQDPGQGLRLIYYSQIVNDFQKGDIAEGYSVSREKKESFPLTVTSAQKNPTAFYLCASSIPGTGVTDTQYFGPGTRLTVL.

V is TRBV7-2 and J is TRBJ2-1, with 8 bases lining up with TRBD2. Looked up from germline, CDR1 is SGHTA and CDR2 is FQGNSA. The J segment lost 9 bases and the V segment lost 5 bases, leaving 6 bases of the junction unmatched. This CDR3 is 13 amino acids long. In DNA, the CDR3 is TGTGCCAGCAGCAGAGCGGGAGCTGGTGAGCAGTTCTTC. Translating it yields CASSRAGAGEQFF. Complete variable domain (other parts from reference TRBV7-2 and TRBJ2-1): GAGVSQSPSNKVTEKGKDVELRCDPISGHTALYWYRQSLGQGLEFLIYFQGNSAPDKSGLPSDRFSAERTGGSVSTLTIQRTQQEDSAVYLCASSRAGAGEQFFGPGTRLTVL.

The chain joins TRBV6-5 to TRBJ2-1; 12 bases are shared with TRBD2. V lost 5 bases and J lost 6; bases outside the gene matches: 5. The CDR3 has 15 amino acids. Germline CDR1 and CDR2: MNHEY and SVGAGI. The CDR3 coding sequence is TGTGCCAGCAGTCCTGGGACTAGCGGGCGCAATGAGCAGTTCTTC. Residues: CASSPGTSGRNEQFF.

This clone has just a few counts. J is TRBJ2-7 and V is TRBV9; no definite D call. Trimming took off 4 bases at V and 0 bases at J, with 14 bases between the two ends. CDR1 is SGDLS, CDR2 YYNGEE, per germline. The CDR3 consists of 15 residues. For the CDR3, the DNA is TGTGCCAGCAGCTCGCAAGTGAGCGACTCCTACGAGCAGTACTTC. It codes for CASSSQVSDSYEQYF.

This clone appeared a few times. CDR3 sequence: CASSVQGGGYGYTF. For the CDR3, the DNA is TGTGCCAGCAGCGTCCAGGGAGGTGGCTATGGCTACACCTTC. The chain uses TRBV9 and TRBJ1-2, with D tentatively TRBD1 (5 bases). The CDR3 has 14 residues. V dropped 2 bases and J dropped 4 bases, with 12 bases sitting between them. The germline V gene encodes CDR1 SGDLS and CDR2 YYNGEE.

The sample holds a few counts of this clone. The CDR3 DNA follows: TGTGCCAGCAGCGTAAGACTAGCCGTAGATACGCAGTATTTT. It yields the protein CASSVRLAVDTQYF. V gene TRBV9 combines with J gene TRBJ2-3; the match to TRBD2 covers 7 bases. The ends lost 1 base at V and 5 bases at J; junction bases unmatched: 4. CDR1 and CDR2 from the germline V gene are SGDLS and YYNGEE. The CDR3 is 14 residues long.

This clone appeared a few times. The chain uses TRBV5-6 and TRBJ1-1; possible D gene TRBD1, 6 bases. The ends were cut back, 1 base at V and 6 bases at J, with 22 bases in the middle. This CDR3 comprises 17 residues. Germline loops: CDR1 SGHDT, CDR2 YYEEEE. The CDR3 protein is CASSLKRKGGNVPEAFF. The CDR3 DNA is TGTGCCAGCAGCTTGAAGCGGAAAGGGGGGAACGTCCCTGAAGCTTTCTTT.

CDR3 in amino acids: CASSQEPGRGYTF. As DNA, the CDR3 is TGTGCCAGCAGCCAAGAACCCGGAAGGGGCTACACCTTC. The chain is built from TRBV14 and TRBJ1-2; D remains ambiguous. Germline V gene lookup returns CDR1 SGHDN and CDR2 FVKESK. The V gene lost 0 bases and the J gene lost 8 bases, with 10 bases spanning the gap. This CDR3 comprises 13 residues.

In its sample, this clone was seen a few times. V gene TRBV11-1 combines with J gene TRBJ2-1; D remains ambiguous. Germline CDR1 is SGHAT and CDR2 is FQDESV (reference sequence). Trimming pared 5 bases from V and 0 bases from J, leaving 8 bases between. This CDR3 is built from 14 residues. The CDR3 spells CASSPSSSYNEQFF. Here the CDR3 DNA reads TGTGCCAGCAGCCCAAGCAGCTCCTACAATGAGCAGTTCTTC.

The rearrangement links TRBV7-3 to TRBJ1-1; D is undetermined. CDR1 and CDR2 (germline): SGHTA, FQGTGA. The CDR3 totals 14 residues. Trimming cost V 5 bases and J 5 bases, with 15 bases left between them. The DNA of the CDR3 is TGTGCCAGCAGCCCGCCCGGAGGCACTACTGAAGCTTTCTTT. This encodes CASSPPGGTTEAFF.

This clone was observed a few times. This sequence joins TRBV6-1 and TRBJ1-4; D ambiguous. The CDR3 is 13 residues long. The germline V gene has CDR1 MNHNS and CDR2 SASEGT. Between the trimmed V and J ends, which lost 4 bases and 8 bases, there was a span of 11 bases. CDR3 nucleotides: TGTGCCAGCAGTGTGACTCCGGGGGAAAAACTGTTTTTT. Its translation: CASSVTPGEKLFF.

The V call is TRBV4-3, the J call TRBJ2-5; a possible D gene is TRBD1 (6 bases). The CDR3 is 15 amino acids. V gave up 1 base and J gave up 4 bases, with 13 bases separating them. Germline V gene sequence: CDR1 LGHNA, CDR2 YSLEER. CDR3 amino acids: CASSQGPRGGETQYF. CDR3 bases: TGCGCCAGCAGCCAAGGGCCCAGAGGGGGAGAGACCCAGTACTTC.

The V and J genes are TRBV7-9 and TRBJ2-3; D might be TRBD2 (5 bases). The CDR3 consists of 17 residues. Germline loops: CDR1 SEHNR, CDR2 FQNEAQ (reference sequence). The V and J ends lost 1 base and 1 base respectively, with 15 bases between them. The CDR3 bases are TGTGCCAGCAGCTTAGGAACCCCCCAGCGGCGCACAGATACGCAGTATTTT. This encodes CASSLGTPQRRTDTQYF.

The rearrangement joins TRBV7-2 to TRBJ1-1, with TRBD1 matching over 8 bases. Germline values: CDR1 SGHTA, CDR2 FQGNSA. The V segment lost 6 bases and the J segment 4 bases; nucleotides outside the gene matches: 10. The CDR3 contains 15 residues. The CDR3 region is CASRTQGAVGTEAFF. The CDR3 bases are TGTGCCAGCAGGACCCAGGGGGCGGTTGGCACTGAAGCTTTCTTT.

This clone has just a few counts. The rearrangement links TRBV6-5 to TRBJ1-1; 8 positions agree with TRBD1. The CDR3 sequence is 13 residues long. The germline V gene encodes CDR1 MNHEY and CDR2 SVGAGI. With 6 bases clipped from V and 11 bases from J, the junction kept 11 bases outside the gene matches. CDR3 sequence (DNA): TGTGCCAGCAGCCTGGGACAGGCGATTGTCGCTTTCTTT. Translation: CASSLGQAIVAFF.

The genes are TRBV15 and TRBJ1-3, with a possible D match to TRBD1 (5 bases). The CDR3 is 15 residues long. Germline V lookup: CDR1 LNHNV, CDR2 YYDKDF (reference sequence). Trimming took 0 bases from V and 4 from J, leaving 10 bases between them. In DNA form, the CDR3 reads TGTGCCACCAGCAGAGACAGGGCTACAGGAAACACCATATATTTT. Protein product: CATSRDRATGNTIYF.

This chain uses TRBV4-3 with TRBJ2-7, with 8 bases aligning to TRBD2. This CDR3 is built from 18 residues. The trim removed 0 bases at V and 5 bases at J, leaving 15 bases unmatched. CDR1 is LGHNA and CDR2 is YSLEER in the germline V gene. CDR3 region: CASSQDRGGGPLLDEQYF. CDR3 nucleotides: TGCGCCAGCAGCCAAGATCGAGGCGGGGGGCCCCTCCTCGACGAGCAGTACTTC.

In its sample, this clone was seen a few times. The CDR3 loop reads CASSGDRNSPLHF. The CDR3 nucleotides are TGTGCCAGCAGTGGAGACAGGAATTCACCCCTCCACTTT. The rearrangement joins TRBV25-1 to TRBJ1-6; TRBD1 is a possible D gene (6 bases). Looked up from germline, CDR1 is MGHDK and CDR2 is SYGVNS. This CDR3 spans 13 amino acids. Trimming pared 4 bases from V and 7 bases from J, leaving 8 bases between.